Listed below are T cell receptor beta chains from one sample, sequenced in a study of Graves' ophthalmopathy and Graves' hyperthyroidism. MiXCR, run by TCRdb on the multiplex PCR reads, gives a single entry per CDR3 protein. The sample contains around 1.1 million distinct CDR3 sequences, 36% of which appear only once. Input material: peripheral blood or thyroid tissue (not recorded which). These receptor sequences come from an adult man with Graves' hyperthyroidism. Both conserved end residues are part of each CDR3. A D gene is named only where the DNA matches it firmly. A row's size may be missing; if present it is once, few, many or a size class.

TRBV5-5	TRBJ2-7	13	many	.	CASSLGQPNEQYF	TGTGCCAGCAGCTTGGGCCAACCAAACGAGCAGTACTTC
TRBV12-3/TRBV12-4	TRBJ1-2	17	.	.	CASSLALSGAGDSRYTF	TGTGCCAGCAGTTTAGCGCTCTCGGGGGCAGGGGACTCGCGCTACACCTTC
TRBV19	TRBJ2-2	14	many	.	CASSISALGGELFF	TGTGCCAGTAGTATATCGGCCCTCGGCGGGGAGCTGTTTTTT
TRBV15	TRBJ1-1	13	.	.	CATSRPLNTEAFF	TGTGCCACCAGCAGACCCCTGAACACTGAAGCTTTCTTT
TRBV3-1	TRBJ1-1	14	.	.	CASSPRDGRSEAFF	TGTGCCAGCAGCCCCCGGGACGGAAGATCTGAAGCTTTCTTT
TRBV11-2	TRBJ1-5	14	many	.	CASSLESGDQPQHF	TGTGCCAGCAGCCTAGAGTCGGGGGATCAGCCCCAGCATTTT
TRBV2	TRBJ1-1	13	.	TRBD1	CASSFHRGTEAFF	TGTGCCAGCAGCTTCCACAGGGGCACTGAAGCTTTCTTT
TRBV25-1	TRBJ2-2	16	.	TRBD1	CASSEYRTGNTGELFF	TGTGCCAGCAGTGAATATCGGACAGGGAACACCGGGGAGCTGTTTTTT
TRBV27	TRBJ2-5	13	.	.	CASRPTDGETQYF	TGTGCCAGTCGACCCACTGATGGGGAGACCCAGTACTTC
TRBV6-6	TRBJ1-6	15	few	.	CASSVERAGRSPLHF	TGTGCCAGCTCCGTTGAGAGGGCAGGGCGCTCACCCCTCCACTTT
TRBV29-1	TRBJ1-1	14	.	TRBD1	CSVGTGGTGTEAFF	TGCAGCGTTGGGACAGGGGGGACGGGCACTGAAGCTTTCTTT
TRBV4-1	TRBJ1-1	16	few	TRBD1	CASRVGTGGPNTEAFF	TGCGCCAGCAGGGTCGGGACAGGGGGCCCGAACACTGAAGCTTTCTTT
TRBV7-2	TRBJ1-5	16	many	.	CASSLVADYSNQPQHF	TGTGCCAGCAGCTTAGTTGCAGACTATAGCAATCAGCCCCAGCATTTT
TRBV7-9	TRBJ1-2	13	many	.	CASSTSLTYGYTF	TGTGCCAGCAGCACCTCACTGACCTATGGCTACACCTTC
TRBV10-3	TRBJ2-5	11	.	TRBD2	CASRLAETQYF	TGTGCCAGCAGACTAGCGGAGACCCAGTACTTC
TRBV4-3	TRBJ2-2	16	few	.	CASSQRLEGQRGELFF	TGCGCCAGCAGCCAGCGCCTGGAGGGACAGAGAGGGGAGCTGTTTTTT
TRBV6-2/TRBV6-3	TRBJ1-2	14	many	TRBD1	CASSYGQGSGGYTF	TGTGCCAGCAGTTACGGACAGGGATCAGGAGGCTACACCTTC
TRBV10-3	TRBJ1-3	15	few	.	CAISGQGSSGNTIYF	TGTGCCATCAGTGGGCAGGGGAGCTCTGGAAACACCATATATTTT
TRBV10-3	TRBJ1-2	11	.	.	CPLGRGVGYTF	TGTCCCCTAGGCAGGGGAGTCGGCTACACCTTC
TRBV20-1	TRBJ1-5	16	.	.	CSARDPRVRILQPLHF	TGCAGTGCTAGAGATCCCCGGGTGAGGATCCTACAGCCCCTGCATTTT
TRBV7-8	TRBJ2-2	14	.	.	CASSFRQHPGELFF	TGTGCCAGCAGCTTTCGACAGCACCCCGGGGAGCTGTTTTTT
TRBV2	TRBJ1-1	18	.	TRBD1	CASSDRFGSGGMNTEAFF	TGTGCCAGCAGTGATCGCTTTGGGTCAGGGGGCATGAACACTGAAGCTTTCTTT
TRBV6-5	TRBJ2-5	15	few	.	CASSYDFGSRETQYF	TGTGCCAGCAGTTACGATTTTGGGTCCCGAGAGACCCAGTACTTC
TRBV7-9	TRBJ1-2	16	.	.	CASSSGGVALGYGYTF	TGTGCCAGCAGCTCTGGAGGTGTGGCGTTAGGGTATGGCTACACCTTC
TRBV25-1	TRBJ1-2	14	few	.	CTSSLRVANYGYTF	TGTACCAGCAGTCTGAGAGTGGCCAACTATGGCTACACCTTC
TRBV7-2	TRBJ1-6	17	many	TRBD1	CASSPGRDRGLNSPLHF	TGTGCCAGCAGCCCCGGGAGGGACAGGGGGCTTAATTCACCCCTCCACTTT
TRBV2	TRBJ2-5	12	many	.	CASNPSRETQYF	TGTGCCAGCAACCCTAGCAGAGAGACCCAGTACTTC
TRBV28	TRBJ1-1	12	.	.	CASSLSRPEAFF	TGTGCCAGCAGTTTATCGAGACCTGAAGCTTTCTTT
TRBV20-1	TRBJ1-1	15	.	.	CSARGRPLPGTEDFF	TGCAGTGCTCGAGGAAGGCCCCTGCCCGGCACTGAAGATTTCTTT
TRBV25-1	TRBJ2-7	13	.	TRBD1	CTSGSGQASEQYF	TGTACCAGCGGGTCGGGACAGGCGTCCGAGCAGTACTTC
TRBV15	TRBJ1-5	16	.	.	CATSRDVVGGGQPQHF	TGTGCCACCAGCAGAGATGTCGTAGGGGGTGGGCAGCCCCAGCATTTT
TRBV6-2/TRBV6-3	TRBJ2-5	20	.	TRBD1	CASSYSPIGGTGAIQETQYF	TGTGCCAGCAGTTACTCGCCTATTGGGGGGACAGGGGCCATACAAGAGACCCAGTACTTC
TRBV10-3	TRBJ1-3	14	few	.	CAISNDNNRNTIYF	TGTGCCATCAGTAACGACAATAACCGGAACACCATATATTTT
TRBV4-2	TRBJ1-5	15	many	.	CASSQDLAGNQPQHF	TGTGCCAGCAGCCAAGATTTGGCAGGGAACCAGCCCCAGCATTTT
TRBV10-3	TRBJ1-2	14	many	.	CASSYAQGKDGYTF	TGTGCCAGCAGTTACGCACAGGGAAAAGATGGCTACACCTTC
TRBV7-2	TRBJ2-5	21	few	TRBD2	CASSLSGTPLGTSGRLETQYF	TGTGCCAGCAGCTTAAGCGGGACACCTCTGGGGACTAGCGGGAGGCTTGAGACCCAGTACTTC
TRBV5-4	TRBJ2-2	13	.	.	CASIDSFTGELFF	TGTGCCAGCATCGACAGCTTCACCGGGGAGCTGTTTTTT
TRBV5-4	TRBJ1-3	13	.	.	CASSWGGGNTIYF	TGTGCCAGCAGCTGGGGGGGCGGAAACACCATATATTTT
TRBV7-9	TRBJ1-5	14	few	TRBD1	CASSSTGERQPQHF	TGTGCCAGCAGCTCTACAGGGGAGCGGCAGCCCCAGCATTTT
TRBV12-3/TRBV12-4	TRBJ1-2	14	.	.	CASNTNRESGGYTF	TGTGCCAGCAATACCAACAGGGAATCGGGCGGCTACACCTTC
TRBV7-9	TRBJ1-4	16	.	TRBD1	CASSSQQGSVNEKLFF	TGTGCCAGCAGCTCCCAACAGGGGTCCGTTAATGAAAAACTGTTTTTT
TRBV24-1	TRBJ2-2	16	.	.	CASSGPGQTNTGELFF	TGTGCCAGCTCGGGCCCCGGACAGACGAACACCGGGGAGCTGTTTTTT
TRBV10-3	TRBJ2-7	13	.	.	CAISYSKGYEQYF	TGTGCCATCAGTTACTCGAAGGGCTACGAGCAGTACTTC
TRBV12-3/TRBV12-4	TRBJ1-3	16	.	TRBD1	CASSRTGTGRGNTIYF	TGTGCCAGCAGTCGAACCGGGACAGGGAGGGGAAACACCATATATTTT
TRBV4-3	TRBJ1-4	16	many	.	CASSQDLYVRTRELFF	TGCGCCAGCAGCCAAGATCTTTACGTCCGTACTAGGGAACTGTTTTTT
TRBV29-1	TRBJ1-2	14	.	TRBD1	CSVEPTGVNYGYTF	TGCAGCGTTGAACCGACAGGGGTGAACTATGGCTACACCTTC